This record concerns one TCR beta chain sequence. Its antigen is undetermined. The same CDR3 is also encoded by other DNA sequences in this sample. This sample is drawn from a study of cytomegalovirus exposure and HLA in healthy donors. The PCR ran on 60 Vbeta and 13 Jbeta primers. This table comes from immunoSEQ multiplex PCR, and its TCRdb copy is limited to in-frame clones, with some not included. The data contain about 180,000 clones, 75% to 90% of them seen just once; the ten biggest clones take up more than 1.1%. Findings and limits, study-wide: The classifier reportedly diagnosed cytomegalovirus status with high specificity and sensitivity. Some V segments (TRBV6-2 and TRBV6-3 among them) were excluded as indistinguishable.

Germline V gene data show CDR1 as MNHEY and CDR2 as SMNVEV (reference sequence). V was trimmed by 5 bases and J by 2 bases, leaving 9 bases between them. This CDR3 spans 13 amino acids. Specimen: PBMCs. The chain is built from TRBV27 and TRBJ1-2, with unresolved D. The source of this sequence is a girl aged 5 to 17 in good health and CMV-seropositive. CDR3 nucleotide sequence: TGTGCCAGCAGTCTCACACCAAACTATGGCTACACCTTC. It yields the protein CASSLTPNYGYTF.